These 19 T cell receptor beta chains were sequenced from one sample in a study of blood T cell repertoires in COVID-19 (TCRdb year 2020). Library creation used the immunoSEQ multiplex PCR assay. TCRdb limited this immuneACCESS table to in-frame rearrangements with V and J called. A share of clones is missing; checked studies link under half to unresolved V genes, and the rest is unexplained. This sample lists over 110,000 clones; roughly 84% were detected once. The biggest ten clones account for about 9.4% of the sample. Sample: peripheral blood. The receptors here all came from a man between 60 and 75 years old with active or convalescent COVID-19.

V is TRBV11-2 and J is TRBJ2-4; 8 nucleotides align to TRBD2. Germline V lookup: CDR1 SGHAT, CDR2 FQNNGV. The CDR3 has 15 amino acids. After removal of 5 bases from V and 6 bases from J, the junction contained 9 bases not matched to a gene. The CDR3: CASSQNSGSGNIQYF. The CDR3 DNA reads as TGTGCCAGCAGCCAAAACAGCGGGAGCGGAAACATTCAGTACTTC.

This clone appeared once. The chain couples TRBV6-5 to TRBJ1-4; 7 bases align to TRBD1. This CDR3 region has 15 residues. Germline CDR1 reads MNHEY; CDR2 reads SVGAGI. With V trimmed by 7 bases and J by 5 bases, 10 bases remained unmatched. CDR3 sequence: CASTMPGQSNEKLFF. For the CDR3, the DNA is TGTGCCAGCACTATGCCGGGACAGTCCAATGAAAAACTGTTTTTT.

The V gene is TRBV18, the J gene TRBJ2-1; a possible D gene is TRBD2 (5 bases). The CDR3 runs 16 residues. V lost 3 bases, J lost 4 bases, and 16 bases lay in between. Looked up from germline, CDR1 is KGHSH and CDR2 is LQKENI. CDR3 sequence: CASSPPLRVGYNEQFF. The CDR3 nucleotides read TGTGCCAGCTCACCCCCCTTGAGGGTGGGATACAATGAGCAGTTCTTC.

J is TRBJ1-2 and V is TRBV6-4, with 8 bases that match TRBD1. Per the germline V gene, CDR1 is MRHNA and CDR2 is SNTAGT. The CDR3 runs to 14 residues. V lost 6 bases and J lost 4; bases outside the gene matches: 7. The DNA for the CDR3 is TGTGCCAGCAGCTCCGAAGACAGGGGCTATGGCTACACCTTC. Its translation: CASSSEDRGYGYTF.

This chain joins TRBV29-1 and TRBJ2-1; 10 positions match TRBD1. The V segment lost 7 bases and the J segment 6 bases; nucleotides outside the gene matches: 3. Germline loops: CDR1 SQVTM, CDR2 ANQGSEA. This CDR3 has 12 amino acids. CDR3 DNA: TGCAGCGCGGGACAGGGGTCCAATGAGCAGTTCTTC. Its protein product is CSAGQGSNEQFF.

This clone was detected only once. V usage is TRBV19 and J usage is TRBJ1-5; D gene unclear. V was cut by 3 bases and J by 7 bases, with 13 bases left in between. CDR3 length equals 14 residues. Germline lookup yields CDR1 LNHDA and CDR2 SQIVND (reference sequence). CDR3 bases: TGTGCCAGTAGTATCCTAAGGAGTCCGCAGCCCCAGCATTTT. As protein: CASSILRSPQPQHF.

CDR3 coding DNA: TGTGCCAGCAGCTTAGGGGAGGCTGGAAACACCATATATTTT. Protein sequence: CASSLGEAGNTIYF. The V gene is TRBV7-2, the J gene TRBJ1-3; no reliable D call. V was shortened by 1 base and J by 2 bases, with 6 bases between the two germline ends. Germline V gene data show CDR1 as SGHTA and CDR2 as FQGNSA. The CDR3 is made up of 14 amino acids.

The table lists this clone with a count of one. The rearrangement links TRBV2 to TRBJ2-5; 9 bases fit TRBD1. V lost 6 bases and J lost 4; bases outside the gene matches: 6. This CDR3 has 14 residues. Germline V gives CDR1 SNHLY, CDR2 FYNNEI. The CDR3 loop reads CASSGQGIRETQYF. The CDR3 region has the DNA TGTGCCAGCAGCGGACAGGGGATTAGAGAGACCCAGTACTTC.

In the case of this clone: An end of the junction differs from the germline gene, which may be a read error. V and J are TRBV7-7 and TRBJ2-3, with unresolved D. The CDR3 loop spans 15 amino acids. CDR1 and CDR2 (germline): SSHAT, FNYEAQ (reference sequence). CDR3 nucleotides: TGTGCTAGCAGCTTAGGCGGATCCCTCGGGGATACGCAGTATTTT. It specifies CASSLGGSLGDTQYF.

The chain couples TRBV9 to TRBJ1-6; D is perhaps TRBD1 (6 bases). From germline, CDR1 is SGDLS and CDR2 YYNGEE. Trimming pared 3 bases from V and 9 bases from J, leaving 16 bases between. This CDR3 contains 15 residues. CDR3 sequence reads: CASSANTGFSSPLHF. The CDR3 nucleotides are TGTGCCAGCAGCGCTAACACAGGGTTCAGTTCACCCCTCCACTTT. Based on the CDR3 plus reference TRBV9 and TRBJ1-6, the full variable domain is DSGVTQTPKHLITATGQRVTLRCSPRSGDLSVYWYQQSLDQGLQFLIQYYNGEERAKGNILERFSAQQFPDLHSELNLSSLELGDSALYFCASSANTGFSSPLHFGNGTRLTVT.

The chain combines TRBV27 with TRBJ1-1, with unresolved D. Germline CDR1 and CDR2: MNHEY and SMNVEV (reference sequence). The V and J ends lost 0 bases and 0 bases respectively, with 8 bases between them. This CDR3 spans 15 amino acids. CDR3 sequence reads: CASSLSANMNTEAFF. CDR3 DNA sequence: TGTGCCAGCAGTTTATCGGCAAACATGAACACTGAAGCTTTCTTT.

This clone was picked up one time. J is TRBJ2-2 and V is TRBV12-5, with D possibly TRBD1 on 7 matching bases. The CDR3 length is 15 residues. CDR1 and CDR2 from the germline V gene are LGHNT and FRNRAP. V lost 5 bases and J lost 5, with 15 bases in between. The chain's CDR3 is CASGGGTAGTGELFF. CDR3 nucleotide sequence: TGTGCTAGTGGTGGCGGGACAGCAGGAACCGGGGAGCTGTTTTTT.

The chain couples TRBV7-2 to TRBJ2-5; D is possibly TRBD2 (6 bases). V was pared by 5 bases and J by 7 bases, with 17 bases between. There are 14 residues in the CDR3. The germline gives CDR1 SGHTA, CDR2 FQGNSA. CDR3 DNA: TGTGCCAGCAGCGAGGGACTGGGCACAGCGACCCAGTACTTC. Encoded protein: CASSEGLGTATQYF.

The chain uses TRBV18 and TRBJ2-1; 13 bases match TRBD2. Germline lookup yields CDR1 KGHSH and CDR2 LQKENI. This CDR3 has 15 amino acids. V gave up 3 bases and J gave up 7 bases; unmatched junction bases: 3. The CDR3 bases are TGTGCCAGCTCACCCGGGACTAGCGGGGTGAATGAGCAGTTCTTC. It is translated as CASSPGTSGVNEQFF.

The rearrangement joins TRBV2 to TRBJ2-7, with 9 bases aligning to TRBD1. The V and J ends lost 2 bases and 2 bases, in that order; junction bases with no gene match: 7. The length of the CDR3 is 16 residues. Germline CDR1 is SNHLY and CDR2 is FYNNEI. CDR3 amino acids: CASSERRGQGPYEQYF. CDR3 sequence (DNA): TGTGCCAGCAGTGAAAGACGGGGACAGGGACCCTACGAGCAGTACTTC.

The CDR3 DNA reads as TGTGCCACCAGTGTGCTCGCGAACAATGAGCAGTTCTTC. Its translation: CATSVLANNEQFF. The V gene is TRBV24-1, the J gene TRBJ2-1, with D uncertain. The CDR3 consists of 13 residues. The V gene's germline CDR1 is KGHDR and CDR2 SFDVKD. V shed 5 bases and J shed 5 bases, with 9 bases lying between them.

The rearrangement links TRBV9 to TRBJ2-7, with 9 bases lining up with TRBD2. Unmatched junction bases numbered 3, after V lost 0 bases and J lost 2 bases. CDR3 length: 15 residues. The germline V gene encodes CDR1 SGDLS and CDR2 YYNGEE. The CDR3 sequence is CASSVEAGGPYEQYF. In nucleotides, the CDR3 is TGTGCCAGCAGCGTAGAGGCGGGGGGGCCCTACGAGCAGTACTTC.

The rearrangement joins TRBV18 to TRBJ2-1; TRBD2 might be the D (6 bases). Germline V gene lookup returns CDR1 KGHSH and CDR2 LQKENI. V was cut by 8 bases and J by 0 bases, with 11 bases left in between. The CDR3 consists of 14 residues. The DNA of the CDR3 is TGTGCCAGCCAGCGCGGGAACTCCTACAATGAGCAGTTCTTC. Translated, it gives CASQRGNSYNEQFF.

This chain links TRBV11-3 with TRBJ2-7, with 9 bases fitting TRBD1. The CDR3 has 15 amino acids. Germline assignment: CDR1 SGHNT and CDR2 YENEEA. The ends lost 1 base at V and 5 bases at J; junction bases unmatched: 6. The CDR3 sequence: CASSLVAGTGNEQYF. The CDR3 DNA reads as TGTGCCAGCAGCTTAGTCGCCGGGACAGGGAACGAGCAGTACTTC. The whole variable domain, remainder taken from reference TRBV11-3 and TRBJ2-7, is EAGVVQSPRYKIIEKKQPVAFWCNPISGHNTLYWYLQNLGQGPELLIRYENEEAVDDSQLPKDRFSAERLKGVDSTLKIQPAELGDSAVYLCASSLVAGTGNEQYFGPGTRLTVT.